This TCR beta chain came from a study of blood T cell repertoires in COVID-19. Study overall: The origin of the acute and convalescent COVID-19 samples was the United States, Italy and Spain.

Assay: immunoSEQ multiplex PCR; the TCRdb copy retains only in-frame clones and omits some. The sample has 350,000 or so clones, around four fifths seen once; the top ten hold around 3%. This CDR3 comprises 17 residues. V lost 0 bases, J lost 4 bases, and 19 bases lay in between. In germline, CDR1 is GTSNPN, CDR2 SVGIG (reference sequence). The receptor was isolated from a young man with active or convalescent COVID-19. The rearrangement joins TRBV30 to TRBJ1-5, with a tentative D call TRBD1 (6 bases). Sequencing was carried out using peripheral blood. In DNA, the CDR3 is TGTGCCTGGAGTGTAACTCGGGGGGCAGGGCCTAATCAGCCCCAGCATTTT. It yields the protein CAWSVTRGAGPNQPQHF.